This T cell receptor beta chain was sequenced for a study of blood T cells in healthy people across ages. Findings and caveats of the study: With donor CMV status unknown, expanded clonotype changes were possibly confounded. Reliance upon unsorted PBMCs precluded definitive naive versus antigen-experienced comparison.

Germline lookup yields CDR1 MNHEY and CDR2 SMNVEV (reference sequence). Trimming took off 6 bases at V and 0 bases at J, with 14 bases between the two ends. CDR3 length: 15 amino acids. Donors were healthy Caucasian individuals from Russia aged about 6 to 90. This clonotype showed up just a few times. Its specificity is not known. Alongside a J-beta primer mix, a sample-barcoded 5' primer served in a second PCR lasting about 7 to 11 cycles. Sequencing recovered at least 2.5 million CDR3-containing paired-end reads from each sample. TCRdb recomputed calls from the 5' RACE reads with MiXCR, one row per CDR3 protein. The table has about 620,000 distinct CDR3 sequences, about 21% seen once; the top ten hold 3.6%.

This chain joins TRBV27 and TRBJ1-1; a possible D gene is TRBD1 (6 bases). The sample comprised blood. This receptor was identified in a man in his sixties or seventies in good health. The CDR3 is CASRDDGGVNTEAFF. CDR3 coding DNA: TGTGCCAGCAGGGATGACGGGGGCGTGAACACTGAAGCTTTCTTT.